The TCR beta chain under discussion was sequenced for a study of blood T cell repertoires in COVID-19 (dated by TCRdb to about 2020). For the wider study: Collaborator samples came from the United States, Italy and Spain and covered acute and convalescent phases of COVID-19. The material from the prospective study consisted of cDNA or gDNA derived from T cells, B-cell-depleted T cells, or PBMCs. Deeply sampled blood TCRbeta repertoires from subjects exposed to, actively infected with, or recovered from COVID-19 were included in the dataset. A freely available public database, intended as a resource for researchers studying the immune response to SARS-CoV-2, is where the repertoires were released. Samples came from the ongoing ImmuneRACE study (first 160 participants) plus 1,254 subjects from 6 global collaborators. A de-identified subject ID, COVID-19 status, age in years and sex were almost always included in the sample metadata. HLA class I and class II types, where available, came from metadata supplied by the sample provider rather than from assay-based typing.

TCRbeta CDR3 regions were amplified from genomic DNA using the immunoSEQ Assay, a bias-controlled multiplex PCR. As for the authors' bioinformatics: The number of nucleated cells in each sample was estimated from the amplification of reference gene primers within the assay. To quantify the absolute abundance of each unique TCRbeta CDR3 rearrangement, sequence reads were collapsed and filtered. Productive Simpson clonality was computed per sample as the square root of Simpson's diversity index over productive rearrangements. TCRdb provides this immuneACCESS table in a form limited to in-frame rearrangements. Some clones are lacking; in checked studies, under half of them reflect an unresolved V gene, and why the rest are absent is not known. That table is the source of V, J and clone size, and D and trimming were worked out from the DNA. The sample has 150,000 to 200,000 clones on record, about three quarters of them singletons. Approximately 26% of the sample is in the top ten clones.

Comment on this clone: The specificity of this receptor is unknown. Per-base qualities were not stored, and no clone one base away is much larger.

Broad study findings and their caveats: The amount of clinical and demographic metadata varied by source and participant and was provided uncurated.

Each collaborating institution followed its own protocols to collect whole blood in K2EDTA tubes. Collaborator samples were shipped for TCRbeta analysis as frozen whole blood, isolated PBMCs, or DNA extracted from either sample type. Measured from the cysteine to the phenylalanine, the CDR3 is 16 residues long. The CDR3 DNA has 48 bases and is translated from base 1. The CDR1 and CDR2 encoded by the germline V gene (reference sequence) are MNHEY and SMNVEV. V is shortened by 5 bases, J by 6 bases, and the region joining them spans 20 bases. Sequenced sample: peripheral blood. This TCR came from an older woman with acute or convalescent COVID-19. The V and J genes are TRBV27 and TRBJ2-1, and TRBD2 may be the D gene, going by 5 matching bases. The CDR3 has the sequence CASSATSRARGNEQFF. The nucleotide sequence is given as TGTGCCAGCAGTGCTACCTCTAGGGCACGGGGCAATGAGCAGTTCTTC.